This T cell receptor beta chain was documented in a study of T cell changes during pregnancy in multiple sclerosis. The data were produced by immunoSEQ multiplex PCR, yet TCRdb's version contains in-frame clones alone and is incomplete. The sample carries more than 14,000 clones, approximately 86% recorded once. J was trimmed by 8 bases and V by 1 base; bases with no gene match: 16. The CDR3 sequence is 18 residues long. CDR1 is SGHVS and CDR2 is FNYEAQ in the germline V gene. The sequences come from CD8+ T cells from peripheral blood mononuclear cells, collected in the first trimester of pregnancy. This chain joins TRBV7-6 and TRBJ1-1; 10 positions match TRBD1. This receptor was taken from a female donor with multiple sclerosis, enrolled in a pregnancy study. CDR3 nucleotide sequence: TGTGCCAGCAGCTTAGAAGCCGGGACAGGGGCCCACCTGACCGAAGCTTTCTTT. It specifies CASSLEAGTGAHLTEAFF.